This T cell receptor beta chain was sequenced in a study of blood T cell repertoires in COVID-19 (dated by TCRdb to 2019 to 2021). Some background on the complete study: Samples from collaborators originated in the United States, Italy and Spain and spanned both the acute and convalescent phases of COVID-19. The material from the prospective study consisted of cDNA or gDNA derived from T cells, B-cell-depleted T cells, or PBMCs. The dataset comprised deeply sampled blood TCRbeta repertoires from subjects exposed to, actively infected with, or recovered from COVID-19. The repertoires were made available in a free public database intended to serve as a resource for research on the immune response to SARS-CoV-2. The samples were drawn from the first 160 participants of the ongoing ImmuneRACE study and from 1,254 subjects provided by 6 global collaborators. The sample metadata nearly always contained a de-identified subject ID, COVID-19 status, age in years and sex. Where available, HLA class I and class II types were taken from metadata supplied by the sample provider and were not determined by assay-based typing. Here is what the overall study found, with its caveats: The quantity of clinical and demographic metadata differed by source and by participant and was supplied without curation.

Participants in the prospective study were enrolled through a virtual design, were aged roughly 18 to 100 years, and lived in 24 United States geographic areas. In the prospective study, cohorts were assigned on the basis of participant-reported clinical history obtained from a screening survey and a study questionnaire. For ImmuneRACE Cohort 3, a participant was defined as recovered based on two consecutive negative NP/OP PCR tests, clearance by a healthcare professional, or resolution of symptoms. In the prospective study, whole blood, serum and a nasopharyngeal or oropharyngeal swab were collected from each participant by mobile phlebotomists. Over a roughly two-month period, participants in the prospective study had the option of providing additional blood draws and questionnaires. Prospective study blood samples were shipped either frozen or at room temperature before DNA extraction. A single count supports this clone. This receptor's antigen is unknown. No clone much larger than this one lies a single base away; base qualities are absent.

From the germline V gene, CDR1 is SGHTA and CDR2 is FQGTGA. The CDR3, cysteine through phenylalanine, is 14 amino acids long. Just the 42-base CDR3 DNA is kept, in frame starting at base 1. V is reduced by 3 bases and J by 4 bases, leaving a spacing of 12 bases between them. TCRbeta CDR3 regions were amplified from genomic DNA using the immunoSEQ Assay, a bias-controlled multiplex PCR. In the authors' own workflow: The number of nucleated cells in each sample was estimated from the amplification of reference gene primers within the assay. To quantify the absolute abundance of each unique TCRbeta CDR3 rearrangement, sequence reads were collapsed and filtered. For each sample, productive Simpson clonality was calculated by taking the square root of Simpson's diversity index across productive rearrangements. This immuneACCESS table, as held by TCRdb, lists in-frame sequences with V and J called but not all clones. Of the missing ones, under half trace to an unresolved V gene in checked studies; the others have no known cause. D and trimming were read from the DNA, whereas the V and J calls and clone size are those reported in that table. The sample table lists 350,000 to 450,000 clones, roughly nine tenths of them with a count of one. The top ten clonotypes cover around 1.1% of the sample.

The rearranged segments are TRBV7-3 and TRBJ2-5, with TRBD2 perhaps the D gene, on 6 matching bases. The clonotype originates from a man under 40 who had recovered from COVID-19. Sequences were obtained from PBMCs or T cells enriched from blood (not recorded which). CDR3 region: CASSFGGSGETQYF. The nucleotide sequence is TGTGCCAGCAGCTTCGGGGGTTCGGGAGAGACCCAGTACTTC.